The 29 T cell receptor beta chains presented below share a single source sample, sequenced in a study of cytomegalovirus exposure and HLA in healthy donors (TCRdb year 2017). Receptors were amplified or captured by the immunoSEQ multiplex PCR assay. A mixture of 60 forward primers for TCR Vbeta segments and 13 reverse primers for TCR Jbeta segments was used in the multiplex PCR. TCRdb limited this immuneACCESS table to in-frame rearrangements with V and J called. A share of clones is missing; checked studies link under half to unresolved V genes, and the rest is unexplained. The data table for this sample lists 100,000 to 150,000 clones. About 2.2% of the sample rests with the top ten. Sequencing was performed on PBMCs. The receptors here all came from a man in his forties or fifties in good health and CMV-seronegative.

The V call is TRBV9, the J call TRBJ2-6, with 16 bases aligning to TRBD2. The trim removed 0 bases at V and 4 bases at J, leaving 13 bases unmatched. From germline, CDR1 is SGDLS and CDR2 YYNGEE. CDR3 length equals 22 residues. The CDR3, as DNA: TGTGCCAGCAGCGTAGCTAAGGGGACTAGCGGGAGGGCCTCGTGGGGGGCCAACGTCCTGACTTTC. Encoded protein: CASSVAKGTSGRASWGANVLTF.

The rearrangement joins TRBV7-9 to TRBJ1-4; 7 nucleotides align to TRBD1. The CDR3 length is 13 residues. V was pared by 7 bases and J by 7 bases, with 6 bases of the junction left unmatched. Germline CDR1 SEHNR, CDR2 FQNEAQ (reference sequence). CDR3 protein: CASNRQGSEKLFF. The CDR3 nucleotides read TGTGCCAGCAACAGACAGGGAAGTGAAAAACTGTTTTTT.

This chain joins TRBV5-4 and TRBJ2-7; 13 nucleotides agree with TRBD2. This CDR3 region has 15 residues. The trim removed 3 bases at V and 4 bases at J, leaving 4 bases unmatched. Germline CDR1 SGHNT, CDR2 YYREEE (reference sequence). The CDR3 sequence: CASSSWTSGSYEQYF. DNA of the CDR3: TGTGCCAGCAGCTCGTGGACTAGCGGGAGTTACGAGCAGTACTTC.

The chain employs TRBV7-6 and TRBJ2-5, with 8 bases identical to TRBD1. There are 16 residues in the CDR3. Germline V gives CDR1 SGHVS, CDR2 FNYEAQ. V trimming: 4 bases; J trimming: 6 bases; junction bases outside the gene matches: 13. The CDR3 sequence is CASSSSGTGGGKTQYF. Written as DNA, the CDR3 is TGTGCCAGCAGCTCATCCGGGACAGGAGGAGGAAAGACCCAGTACTTC.

The gene calls are TRBV7-8 and TRBJ2-1, with no clear D. This CDR3 comprises 11 residues. V lost 2 bases and J 8 bases, leaving 4 bases between the germline ends. Looked up from germline, CDR1 is SGHVS and CDR2 is FQNEAQ. In DNA, the CDR3 is TGTGCCAGCAGCTTATCCGATGAGCAGTTCTTC. Protein sequence: CASSLSDEQFF.

The V and J genes are TRBV5-5 and TRBJ2-7; 7 bases line up with TRBD2. Germline V gene sequence: CDR1 SGHKS, CDR2 YYEKEE (reference sequence). The CDR3 spans 14 residues. The V gene end was trimmed by 1 base and the J gene end by 3 bases; junction bases not matched to a gene: 4. The CDR3 DNA reads TGTGCCAGCAGCTTGAAGGGACTAAACTACGAGCAGTACTTC. Its translation: CASSLKGLNYEQYF.

This chain uses TRBV11-3 with TRBJ2-1; TRBD1 matches 9 bases. This CDR3 region has 16 residues. The J segment lost 7 bases and the V segment lost 5 bases, leaving 12 bases of the junction unmatched. CDR1 is SGHNT and CDR2 is YENEEA in the germline V gene. CDR3 nucleotides: TGTGCCAGCAGCGCGCTAAAGGGGACAGGGAGGAATGAGCAGTTCTTC. Translation: CASSALKGTGRNEQFF.

The chain links TRBV4-1 to TRBJ2-5; 9 bases are shared with TRBD1. This CDR3 region has 16 residues. Germline lookup yields CDR1 MGHRA and CDR2 YSYEKL. The J segment lost 5 bases and the V segment lost 3 bases, leaving 10 bases of the junction unmatched. The CDR3 region is CASSQYGTGTVETQYF. The CDR3 bases are TGCGCCAGCAGCCAGTACGGGACAGGGACTGTGGAGACCCAGTACTTC.

The chain links TRBV7-9 to TRBJ2-1, with 9 bases fitting TRBD2. This CDR3 is 14 amino acids long. V shed 2 bases, J shed 15 bases, and the junction held 11 bases outside the gene matches. The germline V gene encodes CDR1 SEHNR and CDR2 FQNEAQ (reference sequence). Here the CDR3 reads CASSLQTLSGRMFF. The CDR3 region has the DNA TGTGCCAGCAGCTTACAAACTCTAAGCGGGAGGATGTTCTTC. The whole variable domain, filled in from reference TRBV7-9 and TRBJ2-1, reads DTGVSQNPRHKITKRGQNVTFRCDPISEHNRLYWYRQTLGQGPEFLTYFQNEAQLEKSRLLSDRFSAERPKGSFSTLEIQRTEQGDSAMYLCASSLQTLSGRMFFGPGTRLTVL.

This chain links TRBV10-3 with TRBJ2-3; 10 bases agree with TRBD1. The CDR3 is 15 residues long. V shed 6 bases, J shed 1 base, and the junction held 4 bases outside the gene matches. Germline V gives CDR1 ENHRY, CDR2 SYGVKD. CDR3 in amino acids: CAISDGTGGTDTQYF. The CDR3 coding sequence is TGTGCCATCAGCGACGGGACAGGGGGCACAGATACGCAGTATTTT.

The chain uses TRBV5-1 and TRBJ2-7; TRBD2 aligns across 12 bases. J was trimmed by 3 bases and V by 4 bases; bases with no gene match: 11. CDR1 is SGHRS, CDR2 YFSETQ, per germline. There are 17 residues in the CDR3. The CDR3 spells CASSRKTSGRELYEQYF. DNA for the CDR3: TGCGCCAGCAGCCGCAAGACTAGCGGGAGAGAACTCTACGAGCAGTACTTC.

Written as DNA, the CDR3 is TGTGCCAGCAGCTCCGCTGGTGGGACAGGAAGGGGCTATGGCTACACCTTC. It translates to CASSSAGGTGRGYGYTF. The V and J genes are TRBV5-4 and TRBJ1-2; the match to TRBD1 covers 8 bases. This CDR3 spans 17 amino acids. Germline loops: CDR1 SGHNT, CDR2 YYREEE (reference sequence). After removal of 3 bases from V and 4 bases from J, the junction contained 14 bases not matched to a gene.

The chain links TRBV6-5 to TRBJ2-4; 11 bases line up with TRBD2. This CDR3 comprises 15 residues. From germline, CDR1 is MNHEY and CDR2 SVGAGI. J gave up 5 bases and V 6 bases, and 6 bases lay outside the gene matches. Here the CDR3 reads CASSRLAGRENIQYF. The CDR3 nucleotides are TGTGCCAGCAGCCGACTAGCGGGGCGGGAAAACATTCAGTACTTC.

The chain has TRBV15 and TRBJ2-1; TRBD1 might be the D (6 bases). Trimming cost V 0 bases and J 1 base, with 10 bases left between them. Germline loops: CDR1 LNHNV, CDR2 YYDKDF (reference sequence). The CDR3 runs to 16 residues. The CDR3 DNA reads TGTGCCACCAGCAGAGACCTCGACAGGTCCTACAATGAGCAGTTCTTC. It encodes CATSRDLDRSYNEQFF.

The chain recombines TRBV6-5 with TRBJ1-5, with a tentative D call TRBD1 (6 bases). Per germline, CDR1 MNHEY and CDR2 SVGAGI. The V and J ends lost 6 bases and 5 bases respectively, with 11 bases between them. The CDR3 has 13 amino acids. For the CDR3, the DNA is TGTGCCAGCAGACAGGGTTGGGATCAGCCCCAGCATTTT. This encodes CASRQGWDQPQHF.

This chain connects TRBV11-3 to TRBJ2-5, with 12 bases that match TRBD2. Near its end, the DNA agrees better with TRBJ2-7, so the J call may be wrong. Germline V gene sequence: CDR1 SGHNT, CDR2 YENEEA. There are 16 residues in the CDR3. The CDR3 DNA follows: TGTGCCAGCAGCCGGTACGGGACTAGCGGGCTCTACGAGCAGTACTTC. Residues: CASSRYGTSGLYEQYF.

The chain employs TRBV9 and TRBJ2-5, with 9 bases matching TRBD1. CDR1 is SGDLS and CDR2 is YYNGEE in the germline V gene. Trimming removed 3 bases from V and 5 bases from J; junction bases left unmatched: 11. This CDR3 is built from 16 residues. CDR3: CASSAGRDRVFETQYF. DNA for the CDR3: TGTGCCAGCAGCGCCGGACGGGACAGGGTTTTTGAGACCCAGTACTTC.

V is TRBV7-2 and J is TRBJ2-2, with TRBD2 matching 13 bases. V lost 4 bases, J lost 1 base, and 6 bases stayed unmatched. Per germline, CDR1 SGHTA and CDR2 FQGNSA. This CDR3 has 18 amino acids. CDR3 DNA: TGTGCCAGCAGCTCCCGGACTAGCGGGAGTTTGAACACCGGGGAGCTGTTTTTT. Residues: CASSSRTSGSLNTGELFF.

The rearrangement joins TRBV28 to TRBJ2-7; D might be TRBD1 (6 bases). The V end lost 6 bases, the J end lost 6 bases, and 18 bases lay between the germline ends. In germline, CDR1 is MDHEN, CDR2 SYDVKM. The CDR3 consists of 14 residues. CDR3 coding DNA: TGTGCCAGCAGCCCAACAGGGACGAGGGGCGAGCAGTACTTC. It codes for CASSPTGTRGEQYF.

The chain carries TRBV9 and TRBJ2-7, with 9 positions matching TRBD2. V lost 6 bases, J lost 5 bases, and 6 bases stayed unmatched. CDR1 is SGDLS, CDR2 YYNGEE, per germline. The CDR3 contains 13 residues. Here the CDR3 DNA reads TGTGCCAGCAACCGGACTAGCGAAAACGAGCAGTACTTC. Encoded protein: CASNRTSENEQYF.

The chain employs TRBV14 and TRBJ2-7; 9 nucleotides agree with TRBD1. The germline V gene has CDR1 SGHDN and CDR2 FVKESK. The length of the CDR3 is 16 residues. With 1 base clipped from V and 2 bases from J, the junction kept 6 bases outside the gene matches. The CDR3 reads CASSQVGTGRAYEQYF. DNA for the CDR3: TGTGCCAGCAGCCAAGTGGGGACAGGGAGAGCCTACGAGCAGTACTTC.

The rearrangement links TRBV5-4 to TRBJ2-3; D not resolved. Germline values: CDR1 SGHNT, CDR2 YYREEE (reference sequence). This CDR3 spans 15 amino acids. Trimming left V 0 bases short and J 4 bases short, with 12 bases between. This CDR3 reads CASSLDSRISDTQYF. The CDR3 bases are TGTGCCAGCAGCTTGGACAGCCGAATCTCAGATACGCAGTATTTT. Looking up the rest from reference TRBV5-4 and TRBJ2-3 gives the full variable domain: ETGVTQSPTHLIKTRGQQVTLRCSSQSGHNTVSWYQQALGQGPQFIFQYYREEENGRGNFPPRFSGLQFPNYSSELNVNALELDDSALYLCASSLDSRISDTQYFGPGTRLTVL.

The V call is TRBV10-2, the J call TRBJ2-7; 10 bases agree with TRBD2. With 0 bases clipped from V and 4 bases from J, the junction kept 9 bases outside the gene matches. Germline CDR1 reads WSHSY; CDR2 reads SAAADI. The CDR3 consists of 17 residues. DNA of the CDR3: TGCGCCAGCAGTGAGTCTGCTAGCGGGAGTCTGTGGTACGAGCAGTACTTC. It is translated as CASSESASGSLWYEQYF.

The chain is built from TRBV6-5 and TRBJ1-1; the match to TRBD1 covers 7 bases. In germline, CDR1 is MNHEY, CDR2 SVGAGI. The CDR3 has 15 residues. Trimming cost V 2 bases and J 3 bases; bases outside gene matches: 6. CDR3 protein: CASSYGFQGDTEAFF. Written as DNA, the CDR3 is TGTGCCAGCAGTTACGGGTTCCAGGGGGACACTGAAGCTTTCTTT.

CDR3 in DNA: TGTGCCAGCAGTGAAATAGGGGACAACAATGAGCAGTTCTTC. Amino acids: CASSEIGDNNEQFF. The V call is TRBV6-1, the J call TRBJ2-1; D possibly corresponds to TRBD1 (6 bases). The CDR3 sequence is 14 residues long. V was trimmed by 2 bases and J by 5 bases, leaving 10 bases between them. CDR1 MNHNS and CDR2 SASEGT come from the germline V gene.

V is TRBV5-1 and J is TRBJ2-5; possibly TRBD1 for D (6 bases). The CDR3 has 14 amino acids. Trimming cost V 3 bases and J 5 bases, with 14 bases left between them. Germline V lookup: CDR1 SGHRS, CDR2 YFSETQ. CDR3 amino acids: CASSSTGSRETQYF. The DNA of the CDR3 is TGCGCCAGCAGCTCAACAGGGTCACGGGAGACCCAGTACTTC.

The chain combines TRBV11-3 with TRBJ2-4; D is perhaps TRBD2 (6 bases). This CDR3 has 13 amino acids. Trimming took off 5 bases at V and 9 bases at J, with 14 bases between the two ends. Germline V CDR1 and CDR2: SGHNT, YENEEA. DNA of the CDR3: TGTGCCAGCAGCCGACTAGGGCAGGTCATTCAGTACTTC. It specifies CASSRLGQVIQYF. Based on the CDR3 plus reference TRBV11-3 and TRBJ2-4, the full variable domain is EAGVVQSPRYKIIEKKQPVAFWCNPISGHNTLYWYLQNLGQGPELLIRYENEEAVDDSQLPKDRFSAERLKGVDSTLKIQPAELGDSAVYLCASSRLGQVIQYFGAGTRLSVL.

This chain connects TRBV14 to TRBJ2-7; weak D call: TRBD2 (6 bases). The length of the CDR3 is 13 residues. V lost 3 bases and J lost 6, with 12 bases in between. Germline V gene lookup returns CDR1 SGHDN and CDR2 FVKESK. The CDR3, as DNA: TGTGCCAGCAGCCAGACAAGGGGAGGCGAGCAGTACTTC. The encoded protein is CASSQTRGGEQYF. Filled out from reference TRBV14 and TRBJ2-7, the complete variable domain reads EAGVTQFPSHSVIEKGQTVTLRCDPISGHDNLYWYRRVMGKEIKFLLHFVKESKQDESGMPNNRFLAERTGGTYSTLKVQPAELEDSGVYFCASSQTRGGEQYFGPGTRLTVT.

This sequence joins TRBV30 and TRBJ2-2; 10 nucleotides align to TRBD2. The ends lost 3 bases at V and 6 bases at J; junction bases unmatched: 4. The CDR3 is 14 amino acids. Germline values: CDR1 GTSNPN, CDR2 SVGIG (reference sequence). CDR3 in amino acids: CAWSLAGVAGELFF. CDR3 DNA: TGTGCCTGGAGCCTAGCGGGAGTGGCCGGGGAGCTGTTTTTT.